The 22 T cell receptor beta chains presented below share a single source sample, sequenced in a study of T cell responses to AZD1222 COVID-19 vaccine. The method was immunoSEQ multiplex PCR; TCRdb's version includes in-frame clones alone and lacks a portion of them. The sample consists of 140,000 to 150,000 clones, approximately 91% of them appearing once. The sample here was peripheral blood, taken 28 days after the second dose of the MenACWY control vaccine. The receptor source for this set is an adult who received the MenACWY meningococcal vaccine as a control.

This chain joins TRBV19 and TRBJ2-2; the D is unclear. V was clipped by 5 bases and J by 0 bases, with 13 bases between them. The CDR3 runs 16 residues. Germline V gives CDR1 LNHDA, CDR2 SQIVND (reference sequence). The CDR3 bases are TGTGCCAGTAGTGAGGTCCTGAGATCGAACACCGGGGAGCTGTTTTTT. Its protein product is CASSEVLRSNTGELFF.

The chain joins TRBV4-3 to TRBJ1-2; tentatively, D is TRBD1 (5 bases). Trimming shortened V by 1 base and J by 6 bases, and 18 bases separated the two germline ends. Germline CDR1 LGHNA, CDR2 YSLEER. This CDR3 is 16 amino acids long. The CDR3 sequence is CASSQVSTAFWDGYTF. The CDR3 DNA is TGCGCCAGCAGCCAAGTGTCGACAGCATTTTGGGATGGCTACACCTTC.

The rearrangement links TRBV19 to TRBJ1-3; perhaps TRBD1 as D (5 bases). This CDR3 spans 13 amino acids. V gave up 9 bases and J gave up 9 bases, with 18 bases separating them. CDR1 LNHDA and CDR2 SQIVND come from the germline V gene (reference sequence). CDR3 coding DNA: TGTGCCAGCAACCCGACTGGGGGTAGCACCATATATTTT. The encoded protein is CASNPTGGSTIYF.

The chain is built from TRBV27 and TRBJ2-3, with D possibly TRBD2 on 6 matching bases. CDR1 is MNHEY, CDR2 SMNVEV, per germline (reference sequence). The CDR3 consists of 16 residues. Trimming stripped 5 bases from V and 3 bases from J, with 18 bases between. For the CDR3, the DNA is TGTGCCAGCAGTCCCCTGGATGGAGGGGCAACAGATACGCAGTATTTT. Translated: CASSPLDGGATDTQYF.

The chain carries TRBV19 and TRBJ1-2; D possibly corresponds to TRBD1 (6 bases). CDR1 is LNHDA and CDR2 is SQIVND in the germline V gene (reference sequence). The CDR3 is 14 amino acids. Between the trimmed V and J ends, which lost 0 bases and 7 bases, there was a span of 12 bases. In nucleotides, the CDR3 is TGTGCCAGTAGTATAGAGGGGGCTTTTTTTGGCTACACCTTC. Amino acid sequence: CASSIEGAFFGYTF. The full variable domain, completed using reference TRBV19 and TRBJ1-2, is DGGITQSPKYLFRKEGQNVTLSCEQNLNHDAMYWYRQDPGQGLRLIYYSQIVNDFQKGDIAEGYSVSREKKESFPLTVTSAQKNPTAFYLCASSIEGAFFGYTFGSGTRLTVV.

This chain links TRBV6-5 with TRBJ1-6, with 9 bases aligning to TRBD1. The J segment lost 7 bases and the V segment lost 0 bases, leaving 4 bases of the junction unmatched. This CDR3 contains 16 residues. Germline CDR1 and CDR2: MNHEY and SVGAGI. The CDR3 bases are TGTGCCAGCAGTTACTCGAGGGACAGGGAAAATTCACCCCTCCACTTT. Encoded protein: CASSYSRDRENSPLHF.

The gene calls are TRBV5-1 and TRBJ1-2, with 8 bases aligning to TRBD1. V shed 4 bases, J shed 5 bases, and the junction held 7 bases outside the gene matches. The CDR3 is made up of 14 amino acids. Germline V gives CDR1 SGHRS, CDR2 YFSETQ. The DNA of the CDR3 is TGCGCCAGCAGCCATGGACAGGGTGGGTATGGCTACACCTTC. Protein sequence: CASSHGQGGYGYTF.

The CDR3, as DNA: TGTGCCAGCAGTCGTCGGGGGGTGGCTGGGAACACTGAAGCTTTCTTT. Protein: CASSRRGVAGNTEAFF. This chain links TRBV27 with TRBJ1-1; the D gene is possibly TRBD1 (5 bases). The CDR3 is 16 amino acids. CDR1 MNHEY and CDR2 SMNVEV come from the germline V gene (reference sequence). The V end lost 5 bases, the J end lost 1 base, and 17 bases lay between the germline ends.

The V gene is TRBV18, the J gene TRBJ1-2; weak D call: TRBD1 (5 bases). V was pared by 2 bases and J by 2 bases, with 21 bases between. CDR1 and CDR2 from the germline V gene are KGHSH and LQKENI. The CDR3 spans 18 residues. CDR3 region: CASSPIQGLPDRNYGYTF. The CDR3 DNA is TGTGCCAGCTCACCAATCCAAGGCCTTCCTGACAGAAACTATGGCTACACCTTC.

About this clone itself: The sample contains more than one DNA sequence encoding this CDR3. The chain uses TRBV7-9 and TRBJ2-2; no clear D gene. Germline V CDR1 and CDR2: SEHNR, FQNEAQ (reference sequence). CDR3 length: 12 residues. Trimming took 5 bases from V and 1 from J, leaving 2 bases between them. The CDR3 DNA reads TGTGCCAGCAGCCTGAACACCGGGGAGCTGTTTTTT. It translates to CASSLNTGELFF.

This chain connects TRBV29-1 to TRBJ1-3; D is unclear. V dropped 3 bases and J dropped 2 bases, with 5 bases sitting between them. The CDR3 is 12 residues long. Germline V gene sequence: CDR1 SQVTM, CDR2 ANQGSEA. The CDR3 reads CSVEGAGNTIYF. CDR3 bases: TGCAGCGTTGAGGGTGCTGGAAACACCATATATTTT.

The V gene is TRBV28, the J gene TRBJ1-5; tentatively, D is TRBD1 (5 bases). Trimming cost V 1 base and J 2 bases, with 9 bases left between them. Germline V CDR1 and CDR2: MDHEN, SYDVKM. CDR3 size: 15 residues. As DNA, the CDR3 is TGTGCCAGCAGTTTATTGGGGCAGGGCAATCAGCCCCAGCATTTT. This codes for CASSLLGQGNQPQHF. The full variable domain, with the rest looked up from reference TRBV28 and TRBJ1-5, is DVKVTQSSRYLVKRTGEKVFLECVQDMDHENMFWYRQDPGLGLRLIYFSYDVKMKEKGDIPEGYSVSREKKERFSLILESASTNQTSMYLCASSLLGQGNQPQHFGDGTRLSIL.

V usage is TRBV10-3 and J usage is TRBJ2-1; TRBD1 agrees at 7 bases. The CDR3 sequence is 11 residues long. Germline V gene data show CDR1 as ENHRY and CDR2 as SYGVKD. The J segment lost 7 bases and the V segment lost 6 bases, leaving 0 bases of the junction unmatched. The CDR3 DNA reads as TGTGCCATCAGCAGGGGGAATGAGCAGTTCTTC. The encoded protein is CAISRGNEQFF.

This rearrangement joins TRBV11-2 to TRBJ1-1; D is unresolved. The CDR3 sequence is 14 residues long. Trimming removed 1 base at V and 1 base at J, with 7 bases between. The germline V gene encodes CDR1 SGHAT and CDR2 FQNNGV. The CDR3 coding sequence is TGTGCCAGCAGCTTAGTAAACGGGAACACTGAAGCTTTCTTT. Amino acids: CASSLVNGNTEAFF. The complete variable domain, with remaining parts taken from reference TRBV11-2 and TRBJ1-1, reads EAGVAQSPRYKIIEKRQSVAFWCNPISGHATLYWYQQILGQGPKLLIQFQNNGVVDDSQLPKDRFSAERLKGVDSTLKIQPAKLEDSAVYLCASSLVNGNTEAFFGQGTRLTVV.

This clone has just one count. The chain uses TRBV6-2 or TRBV6-3 and TRBJ2-3; D may be TRBD2 (6 bases). This CDR3 has 16 amino acids. Germline V gene sequence: CDR1 MNHEY, CDR2 SVGEGT. V dropped 3 bases and J dropped 0 bases, with 13 bases sitting between them. In nucleotides, the CDR3 is TGTGCCAGCAGTTATCGGCGGGGTTCTAGCACAGATACGCAGTATTTT. It codes for CASSYRRGSSTDTQYF.

CDR3 DNA: TGTGCCAGCTCACCATCCGGTGAACCCAGTTTACGAAACACCATATATTTT. This translates into CASSPSGEPSLRNTIYF. The chain couples TRBV18 to TRBJ1-3; D is uncertain. Trimming took off 2 bases at V and 5 bases at J, with 19 bases between the two ends. In germline, CDR1 is KGHSH, CDR2 LQKENI. This CDR3 comprises 17 residues. Full variable domain (rest looked up from reference TRBV18 and TRBJ1-3): NAGVMQNPRHLVRRRGQEARLRCSPMKGHSHVYWYRQLPEEGLKFMVYLQKENIIDESGMPKERFSAEFPKEGPSILRIQQVVRGDSAAYFCASSPSGEPSLRNTIYFGEGSWLTVV.

This clone was detected once. The V gene is TRBV9, the J gene TRBJ1-2; a weak D match, TRBD1 (6 bases). The CDR3 runs to 14 residues. V gave up 4 bases and J gave up 2 bases, with 12 bases separating them. Germline lookup yields CDR1 SGDLS and CDR2 YYNGEE. The CDR3 region has the DNA TGTGCCAGCAGCAGAGGGGGAGAGAACTATGGCTACACCTTC. Translation: CASSRGGENYGYTF.

A single count supports this clone. The chain is built from TRBV28 and TRBJ1-1, with 7 nucleotides matching TRBD1. From germline, CDR1 is MDHEN and CDR2 SYDVKM. Losses at the gene ends were 1 base for V and 0 bases for J; bases not matched to a gene: 2. There are 15 residues in the CDR3. The CDR3 is CASSLSTGVNTEAFF. The CDR3 DNA reads as TGTGCCAGCAGTTTATCAACAGGGGTGAACACTGAAGCTTTCTTT.

The chain is built from TRBV11-3 and TRBJ1-2; weak D call: TRBD1 (5 bases). The CDR3 is 14 amino acids. The ends were cut back, 3 bases at V and 4 bases at J, with 12 bases in the middle. The germline CDR1 and CDR2 sequences are SGHNT and YENEEA. The CDR3 DNA reads TGTGCCAGCAGCTTTCCAGGGATGCCCTATGGCTACACCTTC. Translation: CASSFPGMPYGYTF. The variable domain in full, completed from reference TRBV11-3 and TRBJ1-2, reads EAGVVQSPRYKIIEKKQPVAFWCNPISGHNTLYWYLQNLGQGPELLIRYENEEAVDDSQLPKDRFSAERLKGVDSTLKIQPAELGDSAVYLCASSFPGMPYGYTFGSGTRLTVV.

The rearrangement joins TRBV7-9 to TRBJ2-3, with D unresolved. Germline CDR1 is SEHNR and CDR2 is FQNEAQ (reference sequence). Between the trimmed V and J ends, which lost 1 base and 4 bases, there was a span of 9 bases. This CDR3 has 14 amino acids. This CDR3 reads CASSLDTEPDTQYF. CDR3 bases: TGTGCCAGCAGCTTAGATACAGAGCCAGATACGCAGTATTTT.

V gene TRBV3-1 (or the pseudogene TRBV3-2) combines with J gene TRBJ1-2; TRBD1 matches 8 bases. The CDR3 is made up of 15 amino acids. Germline V gene data show CDR1 as LGHDT and CDR2 as YNNKEL (reference sequence). Losses at the gene ends were 3 bases for V and 3 bases for J; bases not matched to a gene: 6. In nucleotides, the CDR3 is TGTGCCAGCAGCCAGAGCAACAGGGGGGACTATGGCTACACCTTC. Amino acids: CASSQSNRGDYGYTF.

The CDR3: CASSFEGTSSGNTIYF. The DNA for the CDR3 is TGTGCCAGCAGCTTCGAGGGGACCAGCTCTGGAAACACCATATATTTT. The rearrangement links TRBV9 to TRBJ1-3, with TRBD1 as a possible D gene (5 bases). The length of the CDR3 is 16 residues. Germline CDR1 reads SGDLS; CDR2 reads YYNGEE. V was cut by 4 bases and J by 0 bases, with 14 bases left in between. The whole variable domain, remainder taken from reference TRBV9 and TRBJ1-3, is DSGVTQTPKHLITATGQRVTLRCSPRSGDLSVYWYQQSLDQGLQFLIQYYNGEERAKGNILERFSAQQFPDLHSELNLSSLELGDSALYFCASSFEGTSSGNTIYFGEGSWLTVV.